The rows below give T cell receptor beta chains drawn from one sample of a study of T cells after somatic rescue of genetic block. Method: immunoSEQ multiplex PCR; TCRdb's copy keeps in-frame clones and lacks some. The profile shows 70,000 or so clones, 85% to 95% of them singletons. The source material was peripheral blood mononuclear cells (PBMCs). Receptor source: a man in his forties. Both conserved end residues are part of each CDR3. D genes are given only for firm matches. Size tells how often a clone was seen (once, few, many) or the class of an expanded clone, and some rows leave it out.

V gene: TRBV10-1
D gene: .
J gene: TRBJ2-1
clone size: .
CDR3 length: 15
CDR3 protein: CASSESSADYNEQFF
CDR3 DNA: TGCGCCAGCAGTGAGTCATCAGCGGACTACAATGAGCAGTTCTTC

V gene: TRBV30
D gene: TRBD1
J gene: TRBJ1-2
clone size: .
CDR3 length: 13
CDR3 protein: CAWRAGQGYGYTF
CDR3 DNA: TGTGCCTGGAGGGCGGGACAGGGGTATGGCTACACCTTC

V gene: TRBV23-1
D gene: .
J gene: TRBJ2-2
clone size: .
CDR3 length: 14
CDR3 protein: CASRGGRGTGELFF
CDR3 DNA: TGCGCCAGCAGGGGGGGACGCGGCACCGGGGAGCTGTTTTTT

V gene: TRBV9
D gene: .
J gene: TRBJ2-3
clone size: .
CDR3 length: 15
CDR3 protein: CASSVRGGGTDTQYF
CDR3 DNA: TGTGCCAGCAGCGTAAGAGGAGGGGGCACAGATACGCAGTATTTT

V gene: TRBV5-6
D gene: .
J gene: TRBJ2-2
clone size: .
CDR3 length: 15
CDR3 protein: CASSLIVGGTGELFF
CDR3 DNA: TGTGCCAGCAGCTTGATTGTGGGAGGCACCGGGGAGCTGTTTTTT

V gene: TRBV6-5
D gene: TRBD1
J gene: TRBJ1-1
clone size: few
CDR3 length: 15
CDR3 protein: CASSYSNRGNTEAFF
CDR3 DNA: TGTGCCAGCAGTTACTCGAACAGGGGCAACACTGAAGCTTTCTTT

V gene: TRBV6-6
D gene: .
J gene: TRBJ2-3
clone size: .
CDR3 length: 13
CDR3 protein: CASSYNPGDTQYF
CDR3 DNA: TGTGCCAGCAGTTACAACCCGGGAGATACGCAGTATTTT

V gene: TRBV4-1
D gene: .
J gene: TRBJ1-3
clone size: .
CDR3 length: 16
CDR3 protein: CASSQFAVLSGNTIYF
CDR3 DNA: TGCGCCAGCAGCCAATTCGCGGTCCTCTCTGGAAACACCATATATTTT

V gene: TRBV5-1
D gene: .
J gene: TRBJ1-4
clone size: .
CDR3 length: 15
CDR3 protein: CASSLAGQLNEKLFF
CDR3 DNA: TGCGCCAGCAGCTTGGCGGGCCAGCTTAATGAAAAACTGTTTTTT

V gene: TRBV14
D gene: .
J gene: TRBJ1-1
clone size: .
CDR3 length: 17
CDR3 protein: CASSQGRIRGMNTEAFF
CDR3 DNA: TGTGCCAGCAGCCAGGGTCGAATAAGGGGCATGAACACTGAAGCTTTCTTT

V gene: TRBV6-5
D gene: .
J gene: TRBJ2-6
clone size: once
CDR3 length: 12
CDR3 protein: CATRTGVNVLTF
CDR3 DNA: TGTGCCACCCGGACTGGGGTCAACGTCCTGACTTTC

V gene: TRBV2
D gene: .
J gene: TRBJ1-2
clone size: .
CDR3 length: 14
CDR3 protein: CASSEAAGIYGYTF
CDR3 DNA: TGTGCCAGCAGTGAAGCCGCAGGAATCTATGGCTACACCTTC

V gene: TRBV5-8
D gene: TRBD2
J gene: TRBJ2-3
clone size: once
CDR3 length: 19
CDR3 protein: CASSLGQLAGLPFEDTQYF
CDR3 DNA: TGTGCCAGCAGCTTAGGACAACTAGCGGGACTACCCTTCGAGGATACGCAGTATTTT

V gene: TRBV5-1
D gene: .
J gene: TRBJ1-4
clone size: .
CDR3 length: 14
CDR3 protein: CASSLGSPNEKLFF
CDR3 DNA: TGCGCCAGCAGCTTGGGGTCTCCTAATGAAAAACTGTTTTTT

V gene: TRBV10-2
D gene: TRBD2
J gene: TRBJ2-3
clone size: .
CDR3 length: 15
CDR3 protein: CASSGRGVGTDTQYF
CDR3 DNA: TGCGCCAGCAGTGGGCGGGGGGTTGGCACAGATACGCAGTATTTT